These 31 T cell receptor beta chains were sequenced from one sample in a study of shared T cell receptors in the human thymus. Profiling relied on immunoSEQ multiplex PCR, and the TCRdb table lists in-frame clones only, not all of them. Counted here are hundreds of thousands of clones, more than 70% occurring once; the ten biggest clones make up roughly 0.0087%. The same sample was also studied in work on human thymus T cells.

The specimen sequenced was thymocytes. These TCRs come from a boy younger than two with a congenital heart defect.

The rearrangement joins TRBV30 to TRBJ2-4, with D possibly being TRBD2 (6 bases). CDR1 and CDR2 from the germline V gene are GTSNPN and SVGIG (reference sequence). This CDR3 region has 16 residues. Trimming took off 0 bases at V and 0 bases at J, with 12 bases between the two ends. CDR3 residues: CAWSVWGGQAKNIQYF. The CDR3, as DNA: TGTGCCTGGAGTGTATGGGGAGGTCAAGCCAAAAACATTCAGTACTTC. The full variable domain, in which reference TRBV30 and TRBJ2-4 provide the parts outside the CDR3, is SQTIHQWPATLVQPVGSPLSLECTVEGTSNPNLYWYRQAAGRGLQLLFYSVGIGQISSEVPQNLSASRPQDRQFILSSKKLLLSDSGFYLCAWSVWGGQAKNIQYFGAGTRLSVL.

The chain is built from TRBV27 and TRBJ2-2; 13 bases line up with TRBD2. Germline values: CDR1 MNHEY, CDR2 SMNVEV (reference sequence). This CDR3 has 15 residues. V was pared by 10 bases and J by 4 bases, with 6 bases of the junction left unmatched. The chain's CDR3 is CATRLAGGITGELFF. The CDR3 DNA is TGTGCCACCAGACTAGCGGGGGGTATCACCGGGGAGCTGTTTTTT.

This chain links TRBV29-1 with TRBJ2-1, with 9 bases aligning to TRBD1. The CDR3 consists of 14 residues. CDR1 SQVTM and CDR2 ANQGSEA come from the germline V gene. Trimming cost V 0 bases and J 5 bases; bases outside gene matches: 2. The DNA of the CDR3 is TGCAGCGTTGAAGAAGGGACAGGGAACAATGAGCAGTTCTTC. Protein product: CSVEEGTGNNEQFF.

This chain joins TRBV9 and TRBJ2-7; a possible D gene is TRBD1 (6 bases). CDR1 and CDR2 from the germline V gene are SGDLS and YYNGEE. V was cut by 4 bases and J by 6 bases, with 14 bases left in between. The CDR3 sequence is 13 residues long. The CDR3 protein is CASSPQGRVEQYF. CDR3 in DNA: TGTGCCAGCAGCCCCCAGGGGCGTGTCGAGCAGTACTTC.

The genes are TRBV21-1 and TRBJ2-1; no DNA check was done on the table's D call, TRBD2. TRBV21-1 is a pseudogene. The CDR3 is made up of 14 amino acids. The CDR3 coding sequence is TGTGCCAGCAGCAAACTAGCGGGGGGGAATGAGCAGTTCTTC. Its protein product is CASSKLAGGNEQFF.

The chain recombines TRBV5-6 with TRBJ2-2; possible D gene TRBD2, 5 bases. The CDR3 is 16 residues long. Germline V gene data show CDR1 as SGHDT and CDR2 as YYEEEE. V was clipped by 7 bases and J by 1 base, with 17 bases between them. CDR3 sequence: CASGGREGENTGELFF. The CDR3 nucleotides are TGTGCCAGCGGTGGTAGAGAGGGAGAGAACACCGGGGAGCTGTTTTTT.

The V call is TRBV9, the J call TRBJ2-7; D might be TRBD1 (6 bases). The V end lost 0 bases, the J end lost 2 bases, and 18 bases lay between the germline ends. CDR1 is SGDLS and CDR2 is YYNGEE in the germline V gene. CDR3 length equals 17 residues. The CDR3 is CASSVARWGRKAYEQYF. DNA of the CDR3: TGTGCCAGCAGCGTAGCACGTTGGGGGCGGAAAGCCTACGAGCAGTACTTC.

V and J are TRBV5-1 and TRBJ1-1; TRBD1 agrees at 7 bases. Germline values: CDR1 SGHRS, CDR2 YFSETQ. The CDR3 runs to 15 residues. V lost 3 bases, J lost 0 bases, and 5 bases stayed unmatched. The CDR3 DNA reads as TGCGCCAGCAGCTCACCGGGACAGATGAACACTGAAGCTTTCTTT. Translating it yields CASSSPGQMNTEAFF.

The gene calls are TRBV2 and TRBJ1-1; D is unresolved. Germline-derived CDR1 and CDR2 are SNHLY and FYNNEI. There are 15 residues in the CDR3. The germline V and J ends were trimmed by 10 bases and 0 bases, with 18 bases remaining between them. CDR3 sequence (DNA): TGTGCCACCAACAGTTCCCGGTCGGTGAACACTGAAGCTTTCTTT. Translated, it gives CATNSSRSVNTEAFF.

The chain employs TRBV2 and TRBJ2-5; 7 nucleotides agree with TRBD1. The CDR3 is 17 amino acids. The V and J ends lost 7 bases and 2 bases, in that order; junction bases with no gene match: 16. The germline V gene encodes CDR1 SNHLY and CDR2 FYNNEI. CDR3 sequence reads: CASKGTGEPRRQETQYF. The CDR3 coding sequence is TGTGCCAGCAAAGGTACAGGGGAACCTAGGAGACAAGAGACCCAGTACTTC. The variable domain in full, completed from reference TRBV2 and TRBJ2-5, reads EPEVTQTPSHQVTQMGQEVILRCVPISNHLYFYWYRQILGQKVEFLVSFYNNEISEKSEIFDDQFSVERPDGSNFTLKIRSTKLEDSAMYFCASKGTGEPRRQETQYFGPGTRLLVL.

The V gene is TRBV4-3, the J gene TRBJ2-4, with TRBD1 matching over 9 bases. Germline lookup yields CDR1 LGHNA and CDR2 YSLEER. V shed 0 bases and J 0 bases; nucleotides not matched to a gene: 3. This CDR3 has 17 residues. This CDR3 is CASSQEGQGPAKNIQYF. In DNA form, the CDR3 reads TGCGCCAGCAGCCAAGAGGGACAGGGCCCAGCCAAAAACATTCAGTACTTC.

The chain links TRBV5-1 to TRBJ2-2, with D unresolved. V was clipped by 3 bases and J by 5 bases, with 14 bases between them. Germline V gene lookup returns CDR1 SGHRS and CDR2 YFSETQ. The CDR3 sequence is 15 residues long. CDR3 in amino acids: CASSSTNSRTGELFF. For the CDR3, the DNA is TGCGCCAGCAGCTCAACTAATAGTCGGACCGGGGAGCTGTTTTTT.

V and J are TRBV28 and TRBJ2-1, with no clear D. This CDR3 region has 11 residues. Trimming took 5 bases from V and 8 from J, leaving 7 bases between them. Germline V lookup: CDR1 MDHEN, CDR2 SYDVKM. CDR3 region: CASSRLHEQFF. CDR3 DNA: TGTGCCAGCAGTCGACTCCATGAGCAGTTCTTC.

The V call is TRBV28, the J call TRBJ2-7, with a tentative D call TRBD1 (6 bases). This CDR3 comprises 15 residues. The germline gives CDR1 MDHEN, CDR2 SYDVKM. The V end was cut by 7 bases, the J end by 2 bases, with 18 bases between. In DNA form, the CDR3 reads TGTGCCAGCAAAGACCGTGGGGGACACGCCTACGAGCAGTACTTC. Residues: CASKDRGGHAYEQYF.

The V and J genes are TRBV27 and TRBJ2-1, with D possibly TRBD1 on 7 matching bases. V lost 7 bases, J lost 2 bases, and 18 bases lay in between. Germline lookup yields CDR1 MNHEY and CDR2 SMNVEV (reference sequence). The CDR3 contains 16 residues. The CDR3 sequence: CASTWRGLFPYNEQFF. CDR3 in DNA: TGTGCCAGCACCTGGAGGGGGCTTTTCCCCTACAATGAGCAGTTCTTC.

The V gene is TRBV10-3, the J gene TRBJ2-7; TRBD1 matches at 7 bases. Germline lookup yields CDR1 ENHRY and CDR2 SYGVKD. The CDR3 spans 16 residues. Trimming cost V 0 bases and J 3 bases; bases outside gene matches: 8. The CDR3 here is CAISESKGQIYYEQYF. The CDR3 DNA is TGTGCCATCAGTGAGTCTAAGGGACAGATTTACTACGAGCAGTACTTC.

This clone was seen more than once but under ten times. The rearrangement uses TRBV10-3 and TRBJ2-5; 7 bases are a match to TRBD1. Per germline, CDR1 ENHRY and CDR2 SYGVKD. V trimming: 6 bases; J trimming: 5 bases; junction bases outside the gene matches: 9. The CDR3 extends over 14 amino acids. CDR3: CAIRAGGEGETQYF. Here the CDR3 DNA reads TGTGCCATCAGGGCAGGGGGTGAAGGGGAGACCCAGTACTTC.

The DNA for the CDR3 is TGTGCCAGCAGCTTAGATCGGGCTCGGGACACAAATTCACCCCTCCACTTT. Protein: CASSLDRARDTNSPLHF. J is TRBJ1-6 and V is TRBV11-2; D possibly corresponds to TRBD1 (6 bases). Trimming shortened V by 0 bases and J by 7 bases, and 16 bases separated the two germline ends. The CDR3 contains 17 residues. Germline CDR1 SGHAT, CDR2 FQNNGV.

The CDR3 sequence: CASSLTTDRGPYEQYF. The CDR3 nucleotides are TGTGCCAGCAGCCTAACCACGGACAGGGGGCCCTACGAGCAGTACTTC. V and J are TRBV7-9 and TRBJ2-7; 11 nucleotides line up with TRBD1. This CDR3 comprises 16 residues. Germline lookup yields CDR1 SEHNR and CDR2 FQNEAQ (reference sequence). V shed 5 bases and J 2 bases; nucleotides not matched to a gene: 8.

The V gene is TRBV10-3, the J gene TRBJ1-1; 7 bases match TRBD1. This CDR3 region has 12 residues. Per the germline V gene, CDR1 is ENHRY and CDR2 is SYGVKD. V lost 10 bases and J lost 4; bases outside the gene matches: 6. The CDR3 sequence is CATQTGPTEAFF. In nucleotides, the CDR3 is TGTGCCACACAGACAGGGCCCACTGAAGCTTTCTTT.

This clone was recorded once. The chain recombines TRBV7-2 with TRBJ1-1; 10 nucleotides match TRBD1. The trim removed 5 bases at V and 0 bases at J, leaving 6 bases unmatched. CDR3 size: 16 residues. CDR1 is SGHTA, CDR2 FQGNSA, per germline. CDR3 loop: CASSKMDRGMNTEAFF. The CDR3 nucleotides read TGTGCCAGCAGCAAAATGGACAGGGGGATGAACACTGAAGCTTTCTTT.

V gene TRBV6-6 combines with J gene TRBJ2-2, with 8 bases that match TRBD1. The CDR3 consists of 15 residues. V shed 5 bases, J shed 4 bases, and the junction held 6 bases outside the gene matches. Germline CDR1 is MNHNY and CDR2 is SVGAGI (reference sequence). The CDR3 region is CASSQRQGSTGELFF. CDR3 DNA sequence: TGTGCCAGCAGTCAACGACAGGGGAGCACCGGGGAGCTGTTTTTT.

The gene calls are TRBV19 and TRBJ1-4; TRBD1 might be the D (5 bases). There are 14 residues in the CDR3. Germline-derived CDR1 and CDR2 are LNHDA and SQIVND (reference sequence). V was clipped by 2 bases and J by 8 bases, with 12 bases between them. The CDR3 sequence: CASSISDRGEKLFF. The CDR3 coding sequence is TGTGCCAGTAGTATATCGGATCGGGGGGAAAAACTGTTTTTT.

V gene TRBV6-5 combines with J gene TRBJ1-1; no clear D. Germline V lookup: CDR1 MNHEY, CDR2 SVGAGI. The CDR3 extends over 13 amino acids. Trimming took off 2 bases at V and 7 bases at J, with 11 bases between the two ends. CDR3 bases: TGTGCCAGCAGTTACCCTGATTCACATGAAGCTTTCTTT. Translating gives CASSYPDSHEAFF.

The V call is TRBV25-1, the J call TRBJ2-5; 8 bases map to TRBD1. With V trimmed by 7 bases and J by 5 bases, 6 bases remained unmatched. The CDR3 totals 13 residues. Germline CDR1 and CDR2: MGHDK and SYGVNS. CDR3 residues: CASNGQGSETQYF. The CDR3 nucleotides read TGTGCCAGCAACGGACAGGGATCGGAGACCCAGTACTTC.

On this clone itself: Other DNA sequences within the sample encode an identical CDR3. The rearrangement links TRBV5-6 to TRBJ1-6; 7 positions agree with TRBD1. The CDR3 spans 16 residues. Germline CDR1 reads SGHDT; CDR2 reads YYEEEE. Trimming at V came to 4 bases and at J to 5 bases, leaving 9 bases not matched to a gene. CDR3 sequence (DNA): TGTGCCAGCAGCGGCAACCGGGACAGAGATAATTCACCCCTCCACTTT. Translating it yields CASSGNRDRDNSPLHF.

V and J are TRBV11-3 and TRBJ2-2, with 10 bases fitting TRBD2. The V segment lost 2 bases and the J segment 4 bases; nucleotides outside the gene matches: 10. CDR3 length: 18 amino acids. CDR1 and CDR2 (germline): SGHNT, YENEEA. CDR3 residues: CASSLKAGGLSSTGELFF. The CDR3 coding sequence is TGTGCCAGCAGCTTAAAAGCGGGGGGGCTGAGCAGCACCGGGGAGCTGTTTTTT.

This chain uses TRBV18 with TRBJ1-2, with TRBD1 identical over 7 bases. Germline assignment: CDR1 KGHSH and CDR2 LQKENI. Trimming cost V 6 bases and J 6 bases; bases outside gene matches: 13. The CDR3 consists of 15 residues. The CDR3 region is CASSETGTDCNGYTF. The CDR3 DNA follows: TGTGCCAGCTCTGAAACCGGGACAGACTGTAATGGCTACACCTTC.

This chain connects TRBV5-6 to TRBJ2-7; 7 bases fit TRBD2. Germline lookup yields CDR1 SGHDT and CDR2 YYEEEE. V dropped 2 bases and J dropped 0; count of bases not matched to a gene: 8. There are 16 residues in the CDR3. CDR3 sequence: CASSFLSGESSYEQYF. The DNA of the CDR3 is TGTGCCAGCAGCTTCCTCAGCGGGGAGAGCTCCTACGAGCAGTACTTC.

The chain is built from TRBV15 and TRBJ1-1; a weak D match, TRBD1 (5 bases). V was cut by 0 bases and J by 2 bases, with 13 bases left in between. The V gene's germline CDR1 is LNHNV and CDR2 YYDKDF (reference sequence). The CDR3 spans 16 residues. The CDR3 nucleotides read TGTGCCACCAGCAGAGATCCTCAGGGCGAAAACACTGAAGCTTTCTTT. This encodes CATSRDPQGENTEAFF.

The genes are TRBV5-6 and TRBJ2-5; 8 nucleotides match TRBD1. J gave up 3 bases and V 4 bases, and 11 bases lay outside the gene matches. Germline CDR1 reads SGHDT; CDR2 reads YYEEEE. The CDR3 has 16 amino acids. The CDR3 DNA sequence: TGTGCCAGCAGCAAGTGGGTTCCGGGACAGGAAGAGACCCAGTACTTC. Its protein product is CASSKWVPGQEETQYF.